This TCR beta chain comes out of a study of T cell responses to AZD1222 COVID-19 vaccine. Notes on the study in general: Only after the peak T cell response were repertoires sampled.

Germline V lookup: CDR1 MGHRA, CDR2 YSYEKL. The CDR3 is made up of 15 amino acids. Losses at the gene ends were 3 bases for V and 0 bases for J; bases not matched to a gene: 3. This clone was seen only once. The antigen is unknown. The repertoire was sequenced with immunoSEQ multiplex PCR; TCRdb's copy has only in-frame clones and lacks some. The repertoire includes roughly 140,000 clones, approximately 90% of them detected once, and under 3.5% sits in the top ten. The clonotype originates from an adult in good health. Sample: peripheral blood, taken on day 0 of MenACWY control vaccination. The chain links TRBV4-1 to TRBJ1-1; 8 bases align to TRBD1. CDR3 bases: TGCGCCAGCAGCCAGGCGGACAGGGTGAACACTGAAGCTTTCTTT. Residues: CASSQADRVNTEAFF.